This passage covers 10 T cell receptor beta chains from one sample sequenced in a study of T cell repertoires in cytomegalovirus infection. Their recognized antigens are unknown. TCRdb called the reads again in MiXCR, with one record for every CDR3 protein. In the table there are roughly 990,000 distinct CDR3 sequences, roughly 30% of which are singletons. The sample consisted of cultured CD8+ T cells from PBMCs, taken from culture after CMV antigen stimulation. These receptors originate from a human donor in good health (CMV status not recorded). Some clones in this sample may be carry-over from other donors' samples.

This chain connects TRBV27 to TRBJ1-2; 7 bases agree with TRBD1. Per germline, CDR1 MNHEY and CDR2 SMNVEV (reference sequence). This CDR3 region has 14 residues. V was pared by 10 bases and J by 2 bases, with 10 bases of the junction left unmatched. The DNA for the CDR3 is TGTGCCACCTTCCAGACAGGGCTCAACTATGGCTACACCTTC. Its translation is CATFQTGLNYGYTF.

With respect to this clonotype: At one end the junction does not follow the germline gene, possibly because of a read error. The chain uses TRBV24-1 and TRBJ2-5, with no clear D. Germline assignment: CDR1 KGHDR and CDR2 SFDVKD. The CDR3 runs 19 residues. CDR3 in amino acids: CATSDLQADVLLYQEPQYF. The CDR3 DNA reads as TGTGCCACCAGTGATTTGCAGGCGGACGTCCTATTGTACCAAGAGCCCCAGTACTTC.

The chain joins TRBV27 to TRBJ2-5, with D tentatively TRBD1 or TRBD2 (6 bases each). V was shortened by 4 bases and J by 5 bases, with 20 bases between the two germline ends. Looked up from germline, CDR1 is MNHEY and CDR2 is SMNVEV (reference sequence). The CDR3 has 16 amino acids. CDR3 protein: CASSSLSRGRGETQYF. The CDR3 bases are TGTGCCAGCAGTTCCCTTTCGCGGGGAAGGGGGGAGACCCAGTACTTC.

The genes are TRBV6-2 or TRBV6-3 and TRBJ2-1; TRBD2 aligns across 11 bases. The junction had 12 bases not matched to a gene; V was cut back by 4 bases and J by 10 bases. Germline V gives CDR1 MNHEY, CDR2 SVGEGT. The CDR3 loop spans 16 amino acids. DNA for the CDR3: TGTGCCAGCAGTTCTTCCCTAGCGGGGGGTATGAGGGAGCAGTTCTTC. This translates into CASSSSLAGGMREQFF.

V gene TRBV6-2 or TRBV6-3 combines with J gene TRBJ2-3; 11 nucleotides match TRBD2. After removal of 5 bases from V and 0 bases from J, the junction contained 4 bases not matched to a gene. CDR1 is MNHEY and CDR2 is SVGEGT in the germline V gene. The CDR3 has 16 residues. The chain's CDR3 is CASSDRLAGSTDTQYF. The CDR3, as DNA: TGTGCCAGCAGTGATCGACTAGCGGGGAGCACAGATACGCAGTATTTT.

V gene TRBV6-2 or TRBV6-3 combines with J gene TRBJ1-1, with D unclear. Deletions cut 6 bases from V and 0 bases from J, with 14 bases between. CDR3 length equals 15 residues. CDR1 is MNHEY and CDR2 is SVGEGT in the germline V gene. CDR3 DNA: TGTGCCAGCAGCCCAACGTTGTACATGAACACTGAAGCTTTCTTT. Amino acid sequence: CASSPTLYMNTEAFF.

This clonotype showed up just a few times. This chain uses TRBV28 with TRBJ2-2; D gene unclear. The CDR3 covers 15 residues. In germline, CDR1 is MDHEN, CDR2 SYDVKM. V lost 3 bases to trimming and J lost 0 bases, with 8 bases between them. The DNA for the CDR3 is TGTGCCAGCAGTTTTAGGGCATCGAACACCGGGGAGCTGTTTTTT. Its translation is CASSFRASNTGELFF.

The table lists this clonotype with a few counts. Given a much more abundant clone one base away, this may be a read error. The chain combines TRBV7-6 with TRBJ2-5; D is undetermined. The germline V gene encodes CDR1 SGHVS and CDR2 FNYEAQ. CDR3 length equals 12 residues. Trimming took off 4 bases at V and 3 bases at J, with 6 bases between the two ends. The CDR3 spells CASSWGKETQYF. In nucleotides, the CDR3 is TGTGCCAGCAGCTGGGGAAAAGAGACCCAGTACTTC.

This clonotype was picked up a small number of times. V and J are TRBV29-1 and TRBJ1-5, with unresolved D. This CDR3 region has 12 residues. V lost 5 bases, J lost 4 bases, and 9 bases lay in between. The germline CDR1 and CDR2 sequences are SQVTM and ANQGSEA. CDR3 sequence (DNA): TGCAGCGTTAGAACGGATAATCAGCCCCAGCATTTT. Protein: CSVRTDNQPQHF.

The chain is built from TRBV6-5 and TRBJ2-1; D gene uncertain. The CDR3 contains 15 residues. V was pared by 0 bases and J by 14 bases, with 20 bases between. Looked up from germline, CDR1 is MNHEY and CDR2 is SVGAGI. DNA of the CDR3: TGTGCCAGCAGTTACTCGAAATCTGGACGGCCCGCCGAGTTCTTC. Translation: CASSYSKSGRPAEFF.